Here is one TCR beta chain with its context. This specimen belongs to a study of OX40 agonist ivuxolimab in advanced cancers. From germline, CDR1 is SGHTA and CDR2 FQGNSA. The CDR3 length is 15 residues. V lost 4 bases and J lost 9, with 19 bases in between. Sequencing used immunoSEQ multiplex PCR; TCRdb keeps in-frame clones, though not all of them. Of tens of thousands of clones in the sample, about 94% were seen once. The starting material was CD4+ or CD8+ T cells sorted from blood, obtained in a trial of the OX40 agonist ivuxolimab. The chain combines TRBV7-2 with TRBJ2-1, with D tentatively TRBD2 (6 bases). The receptor's source is an adult with an advanced solid tumor such as melanoma, head and neck, liver or kidney cancer. The CDR3 DNA reads TGTGCCAGCAGCTCTGTAGGCGGTCGGGGGTTTGAGCAGTTCTTC. Its protein is CASSSVGGRGFEQFF.